The 10 T cell receptor beta chains presented below share a single source sample, sequenced in a study of identical twins. TCRdb re-analysed the 5' RACE reads in MiXCR, keeping a single row per CDR3 protein. The sample holds approximately 280,000 distinct CDR3 sequences, about 8.9% seen once. These data were also filed under a second study, of yellow fever vaccine responses in identical twins.

Source material: memory (CD45RO+) T cells sorted from blood. The receptors originated from a woman aged 18-30 years in good health.

This clonotype was found many times. The gene calls are TRBV5-1 and TRBJ2-2, with TRBD1 matching 12 bases. Germline values: CDR1 SGHRS, CDR2 YFSETQ. V shed 3 bases and J 4 bases; nucleotides not matched to a gene: 10. This CDR3 is built from 18 residues. In nucleotides, the CDR3 is TGCGCCAGCAGCTCCGGGACAGGGGGCCTACGTGGCACCGGGGAGCTGTTTTTT. Translation gives CASSSGTGGLRGTGELFF.

This clonotype was seen more than once but under ten times. CDR3 bases: TGCAGTGCTAGACCGGCGGTAGAGGGCTACACCTTC. It codes for CSARPAVEGYTF. V is TRBV20-1 and J is TRBJ1-2; D gene uncertain. V was cut by 2 bases and J by 8 bases, with 12 bases left in between. This CDR3 has 12 amino acids. The V gene's germline CDR1 is DFQATT and CDR2 SNEGSKA (reference sequence).

The CDR3 DNA sequence: TGTGCCAGCAGCTTAAGGGGGCTCTCTGGAAACACCATATATTTT. Amino acid sequence: CASSLRGLSGNTIYF. The rearrangement uses TRBV5-6 and TRBJ1-3; TRBD1 matches 7 bases. Germline CDR1 reads SGHDT; CDR2 reads YYEEEE. This CDR3 has 15 amino acids. V dropped 2 bases and J dropped 0; count of bases not matched to a gene: 2.

The V gene is TRBV9, the J gene TRBJ1-1; TRBD1 might be the D (6 bases). The V end lost 0 bases, the J end lost 4 bases, and 16 bases lay between the germline ends. This CDR3 comprises 16 residues. Germline loops: CDR1 SGDLS, CDR2 YYNGEE. This CDR3 reads CASSVGLQGGGTEAFF. CDR3 DNA: TGTGCCAGCAGCGTAGGTTTACAGGGTGGGGGCACTGAAGCTTTCTTT.

This clonotype turned up a few times. This chain connects TRBV20-1 to TRBJ2-2; the D gene is possibly TRBD2 (6 bases). Germline V gene data show CDR1 as DFQATT and CDR2 as SNEGSKA (reference sequence). The CDR3 consists of 16 residues. V lost 3 bases to trimming and J lost 3 bases, with 17 bases between them. CDR3 nucleotides: TGCAGTGCTAGCCCCTCCGGACTAAGACACACCGGGGAGCTGTTTTTT. Amino acids: CSASPSGLRHTGELFF.

This chain uses TRBV27 with TRBJ2-3, with D perhaps TRBD1 (6 bases). Germline V gene data show CDR1 as MNHEY and CDR2 as SMNVEV (reference sequence). CDR3 size: 14 residues. V was cut by 5 bases and J by 4 bases, with 13 bases left in between. In DNA, the CDR3 is TGTGCCAGCAGTCCCCGGACAGCCCCAGATACGCAGTATTTT. As protein: CASSPRTAPDTQYF.

This clonotype was recorded many times. J is TRBJ2-7 and V is TRBV5-1; D is undetermined. V was clipped by 0 bases and J by 4 bases, with 11 bases between them. The germline V gene has CDR1 SGHRS and CDR2 YFSETQ. The CDR3 consists of 14 residues. DNA for the CDR3: TGCGCCAGCAGCTTGGCCGCGACACAGTACGAGCAGTACTTC. This gives the protein CASSLAATQYEQYF.

This chain uses TRBV6-5 with TRBJ1-6; possible D gene TRBD1, 5 bases. Trimming removed 4 bases from V and 10 bases from J, with 14 bases in between. This CDR3 has 14 amino acids. Germline CDR1 MNHEY, CDR2 SVGAGI. The CDR3 is CASSSKRGVSPLHF. The CDR3, as DNA: TGTGCCAGCAGTTCCAAACGGGGGGTCTCACCCCTCCACTTT.

This clonotype was detected ten times or more. The chain has TRBV5-1 and TRBJ2-7; possible D gene TRBD1, 6 bases. Trimming cost V 4 bases and J 3 bases, with 17 bases left between them. Germline CDR1 SGHRS, CDR2 YFSETQ. This CDR3 region has 15 residues. The CDR3 sequence: CASSPIQGKGYEQYF. Written as DNA, the CDR3 is TGCGCCAGCAGCCCAATACAGGGTAAGGGCTACGAGCAGTACTTC.

This chain links TRBV9 with TRBJ2-5; D gene ambiguous. Germline CDR1 reads SGDLS; CDR2 reads YYNGEE. This CDR3 has 13 amino acids. Between the trimmed V and J ends, which lost 0 bases and 7 bases, there was a span of 10 bases. The CDR3 protein is CASSVVDDGTQYF. Written as DNA, the CDR3 is TGTGCCAGCAGCGTAGTCGACGACGGGACCCAGTACTTC.